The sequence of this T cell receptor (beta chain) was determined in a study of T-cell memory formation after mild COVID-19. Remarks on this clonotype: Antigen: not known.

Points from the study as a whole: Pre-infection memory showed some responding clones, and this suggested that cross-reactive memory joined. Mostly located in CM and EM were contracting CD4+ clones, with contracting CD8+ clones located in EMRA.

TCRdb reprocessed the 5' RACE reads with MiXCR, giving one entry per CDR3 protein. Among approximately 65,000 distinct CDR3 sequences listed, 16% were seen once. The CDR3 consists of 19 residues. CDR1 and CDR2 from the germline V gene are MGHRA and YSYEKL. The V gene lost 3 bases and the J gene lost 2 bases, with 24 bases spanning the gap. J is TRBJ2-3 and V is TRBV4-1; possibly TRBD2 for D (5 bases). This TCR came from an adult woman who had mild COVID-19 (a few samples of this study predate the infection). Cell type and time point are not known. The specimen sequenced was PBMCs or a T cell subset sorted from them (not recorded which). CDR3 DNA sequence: TGCGCCAGCAGCCAGCTAGAGCCACCTAGCACCACGACCACAGATACGCAGTATTTT. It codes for CASSQLEPPSTTTTDTQYF.